This TCR beta chain originates from a study of blood T cell repertoires in COVID-19. Looking at the study overall: The United States, Italy and Spain were the sources of the acute and convalescent COVID-19 samples. Sources were T cells, B-cell-depleted T cells, or PBMCs; the material itself was cDNA or gDNA.

J gave up 2 bases and V 5 bases, and 6 bases lay outside the gene matches. The CDR3 sequence is 16 residues long. CDR1 and CDR2 from the germline V gene are WSHSY and SAAADI. Using immunoSEQ multiplex PCR, the repertoire was profiled, and TCRdb retains in-frame clones only, with some absent. The sample has around 160,000 clones, roughly 86% seen once. The receptor was isolated from a man younger than 35 with acute or convalescent COVID-19. The chain employs TRBV10-2 and TRBJ2-3; 11 nucleotides line up with TRBD2. Sequenced: peripheral blood. The CDR3 coding sequence is TGCGCCAGCAGTCTTTTACTAGCGGGGGCCACAGATACGCAGTATTTT. Translated: CASSLLLAGATDTQYF.